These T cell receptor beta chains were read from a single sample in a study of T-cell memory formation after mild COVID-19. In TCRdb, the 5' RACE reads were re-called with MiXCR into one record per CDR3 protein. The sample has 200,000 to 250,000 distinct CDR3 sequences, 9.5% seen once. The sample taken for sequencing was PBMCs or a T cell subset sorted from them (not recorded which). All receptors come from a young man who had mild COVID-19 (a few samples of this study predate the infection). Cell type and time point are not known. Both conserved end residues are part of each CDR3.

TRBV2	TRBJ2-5	CASSLGWGTQETQYF
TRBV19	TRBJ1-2	CASSIPGNYGYTF
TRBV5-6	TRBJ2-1	CASSLRGGTYNEQFF
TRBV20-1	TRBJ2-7	CSASRDNYEQYF
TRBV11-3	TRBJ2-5	CASSLSRDHQETQYF
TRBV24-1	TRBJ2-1	CATSGTPPNEQFF
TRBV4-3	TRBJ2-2	CASSQATGQPGELFF
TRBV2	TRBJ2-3	CASRGLADTQYF
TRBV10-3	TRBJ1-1	CAITQQEGTEAFF
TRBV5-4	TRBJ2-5	CASSLGSGMGETQYF
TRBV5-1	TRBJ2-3	CASSPGVGDTQYF